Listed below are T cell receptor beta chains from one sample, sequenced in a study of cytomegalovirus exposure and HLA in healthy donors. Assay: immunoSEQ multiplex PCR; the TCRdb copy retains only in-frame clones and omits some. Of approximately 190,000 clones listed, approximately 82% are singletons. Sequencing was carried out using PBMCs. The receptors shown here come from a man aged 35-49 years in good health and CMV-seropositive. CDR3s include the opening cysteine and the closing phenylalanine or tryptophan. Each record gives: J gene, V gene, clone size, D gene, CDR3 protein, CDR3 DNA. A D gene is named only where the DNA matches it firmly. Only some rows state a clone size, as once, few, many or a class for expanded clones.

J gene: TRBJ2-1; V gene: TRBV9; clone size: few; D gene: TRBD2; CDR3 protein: CASSVAASGRAYNEQFF; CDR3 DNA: TGTGCCAGCAGCGTAGCAGCGAGCGGGAGGGCCTACAATGAGCAGTTCTTC
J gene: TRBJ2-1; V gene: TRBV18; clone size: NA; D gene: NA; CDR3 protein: CASSPFSGANGDEQFF; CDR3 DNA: TGTGCCAGCTCACCTTTCTCGGGAGCCAATGGCGATGAGCAGTTCTTC
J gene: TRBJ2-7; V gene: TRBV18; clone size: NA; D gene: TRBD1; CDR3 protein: CASSPGTDYEQYF; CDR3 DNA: TGTGCCAGCTCACCCGGGACAGATTACGAGCAGTACTTC
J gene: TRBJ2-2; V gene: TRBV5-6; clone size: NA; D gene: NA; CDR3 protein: CASSAGGFGELFF; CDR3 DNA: TGTGCCAGCAGCGCGGGTGGCTTCGGGGAGCTGTTTTTT
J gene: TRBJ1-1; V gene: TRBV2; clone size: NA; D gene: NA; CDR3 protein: CASSEGAAFF; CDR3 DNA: TGTGCCAGCAGTGAAGGGGCAGCTTTCTTT
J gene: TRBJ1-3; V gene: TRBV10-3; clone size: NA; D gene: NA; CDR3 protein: CAISGTGSRNTIYF; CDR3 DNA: TGTGCCATCAGTGGCACCGGGAGTAGAAACACCATATATTTT
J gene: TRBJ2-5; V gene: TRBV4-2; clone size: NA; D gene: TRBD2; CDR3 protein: CASSQGPSGGEETQYF; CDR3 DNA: TGTGCCAGCAGCCAAGGACCTAGCGGAGGGGAAGAGACCCAGTACTTC
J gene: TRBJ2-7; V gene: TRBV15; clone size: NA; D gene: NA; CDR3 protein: CATSREATGVGHEQYF; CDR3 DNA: TGTGCCACCAGCAGAGAAGCAACGGGAGTGGGCCACGAGCAGTACTTC
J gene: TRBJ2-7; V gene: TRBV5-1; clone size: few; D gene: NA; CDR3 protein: CASSLTGSYEQYF; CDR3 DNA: TGCGCCAGCAGCTTAACAGGGAGCTACGAGCAGTACTTC
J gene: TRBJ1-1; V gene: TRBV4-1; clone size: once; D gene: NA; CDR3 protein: CASSQVGWNTEAFF; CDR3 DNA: TGCGCCAGCAGCCAAGTCGGGTGGAACACTGAAGCTTTCTTT
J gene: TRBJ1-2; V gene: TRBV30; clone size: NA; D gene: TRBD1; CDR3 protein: CAWFGGTGYGYTF; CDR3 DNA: TGTGCCTGGTTCGGGGGGACAGGTTACGGCTACACCTTC
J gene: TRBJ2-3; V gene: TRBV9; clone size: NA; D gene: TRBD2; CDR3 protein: CASSPLAGGPDTQYF; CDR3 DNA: TGTGCCAGCAGTCCGCTAGCGGGAGGCCCAGATACGCAGTATTTT
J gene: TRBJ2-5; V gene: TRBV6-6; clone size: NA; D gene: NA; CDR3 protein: CASSPGQYQETQYF; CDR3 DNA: TGTGCCAGCAGTCCAGGACAGTACCAAGAGACCCAGTACTTC
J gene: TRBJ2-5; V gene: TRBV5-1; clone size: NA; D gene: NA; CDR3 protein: CASSLIPGEQETQYF; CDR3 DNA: TGCGCCAGCAGCCTGATACCAGGGGAACAAGAGACCCAGTACTTC
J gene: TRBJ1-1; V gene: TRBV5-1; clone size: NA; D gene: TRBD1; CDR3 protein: CASSSTGPTEAFF; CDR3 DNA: TGCGCCAGCAGCTCGACAGGGCCCACTGAAGCTTTCTTT
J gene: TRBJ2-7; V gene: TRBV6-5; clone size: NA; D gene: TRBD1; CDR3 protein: CASRMAGQGYEQYF; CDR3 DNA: TGTGCCAGCAGGATGGCGGGACAGGGCTACGAGCAGTACTTC
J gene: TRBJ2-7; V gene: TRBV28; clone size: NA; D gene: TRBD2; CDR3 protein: CASKRTSGGLSYEQYF; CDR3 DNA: TGTGCCAGCAAACGGACTAGCGGGGGTCTCTCCTACGAGCAGTACTTC
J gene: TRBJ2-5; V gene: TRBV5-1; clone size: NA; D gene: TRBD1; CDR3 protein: CASSWGTGQETQYF; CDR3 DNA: TGCGCCAGCAGCTGGGGGACAGGTCAAGAGACCCAGTACTTC
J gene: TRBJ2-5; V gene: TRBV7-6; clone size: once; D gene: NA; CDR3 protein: CASSPEWSNQETQYF; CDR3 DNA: TGTGCCAGCAGCCCAGAATGGAGTAACCAAGAGACCCAGTACTTC